This T cell receptor (beta chain) appears in the sequencing data of a study of blood T cell repertoires in COVID-19. Whole-study context: There were acute and convalescent COVID-19 samples, and they came from the United States, Italy and Spain.

The assay was immunoSEQ multiplex PCR, and TCRdb's table has in-frame clones only and misses some. The sample comprises approximately 200,000 clones, 80% to 90% of which are singletons, and more than 9% rests with the top ten. This CDR3 has 15 residues. Trimming removed 1 base at V and 4 bases at J, with 10 bases between. Germline loops: CDR1 SGHTA, CDR2 FQGNSA. The material sequenced was peripheral blood. The genes are TRBV7-2 and TRBJ2-2, with TRBD1 as a possible D gene (5 bases). The TCR originated in a woman of 80 years or more with COVID-19, enrolled during active disease. CDR3 bases: TGTGCCAGCAGCTTAGGGGGCCCGGGCACCGGGGAGCTGTTTTTT. Residues: CASSLGGPGTGELFF.